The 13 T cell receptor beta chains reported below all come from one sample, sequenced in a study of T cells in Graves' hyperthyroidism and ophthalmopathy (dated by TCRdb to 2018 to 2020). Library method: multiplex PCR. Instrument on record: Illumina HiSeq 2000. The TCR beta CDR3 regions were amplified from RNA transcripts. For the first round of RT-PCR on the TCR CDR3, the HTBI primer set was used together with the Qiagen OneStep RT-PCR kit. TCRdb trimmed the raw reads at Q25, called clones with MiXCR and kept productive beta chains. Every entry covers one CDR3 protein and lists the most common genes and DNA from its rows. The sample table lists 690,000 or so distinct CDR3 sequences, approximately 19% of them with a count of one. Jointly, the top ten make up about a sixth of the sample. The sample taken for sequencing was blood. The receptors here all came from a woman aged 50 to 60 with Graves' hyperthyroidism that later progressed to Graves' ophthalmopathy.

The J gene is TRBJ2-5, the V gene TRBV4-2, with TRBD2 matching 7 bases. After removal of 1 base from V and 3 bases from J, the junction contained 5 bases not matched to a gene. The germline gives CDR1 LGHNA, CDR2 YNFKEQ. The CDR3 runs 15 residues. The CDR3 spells CASSQVPSGEETQYF. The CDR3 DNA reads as TGTGCCAGCAGCCAAGTCCCTAGCGGAGAAGAGACCCAGTACTTC.

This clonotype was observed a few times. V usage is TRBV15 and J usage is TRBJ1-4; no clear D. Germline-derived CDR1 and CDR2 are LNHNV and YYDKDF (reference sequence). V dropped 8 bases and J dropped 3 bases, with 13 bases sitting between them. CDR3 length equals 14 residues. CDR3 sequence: CATQEAPSNEKLFF. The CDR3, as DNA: TGTGCCACCCAGGAAGCCCCCTCTAATGAAAAACTGTTTTTT.

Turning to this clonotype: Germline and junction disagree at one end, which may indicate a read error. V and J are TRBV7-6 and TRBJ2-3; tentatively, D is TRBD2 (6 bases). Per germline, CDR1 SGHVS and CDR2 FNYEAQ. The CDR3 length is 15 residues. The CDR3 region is CASILLALSTDTQYF. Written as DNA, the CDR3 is TGTGCCAGCATCCTTCTAGCGCTAAGCACAGATACGCAGTATTTC.

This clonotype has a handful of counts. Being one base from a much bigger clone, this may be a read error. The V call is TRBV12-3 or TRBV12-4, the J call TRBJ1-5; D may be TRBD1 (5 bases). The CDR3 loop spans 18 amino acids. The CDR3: CVSSRKGSSGFGNQPQHF. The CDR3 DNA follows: TGTGTCAGCAGCAGGAAGGGGTCCTCGGGGTTCGGCAATCAGCCCCAGCATTTT.

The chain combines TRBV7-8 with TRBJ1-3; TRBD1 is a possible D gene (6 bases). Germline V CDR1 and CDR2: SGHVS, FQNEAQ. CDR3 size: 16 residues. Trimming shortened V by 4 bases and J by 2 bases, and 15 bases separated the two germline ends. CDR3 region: CASSYSTGTTGNTIYF. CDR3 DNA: TGTGCCAGCAGCTACAGTACCGGGACAACTGGAAACACCATATATTTT.

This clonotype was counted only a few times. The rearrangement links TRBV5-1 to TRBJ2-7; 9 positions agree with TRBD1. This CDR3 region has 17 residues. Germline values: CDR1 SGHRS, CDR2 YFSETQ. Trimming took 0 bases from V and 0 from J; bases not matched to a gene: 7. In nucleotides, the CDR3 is TGCGCCAGCAGCTTGGGCCCGGGACAGGGAGGCTCCTACGAGCAGTACTTC. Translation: CASSLGPGQGGSYEQYF.

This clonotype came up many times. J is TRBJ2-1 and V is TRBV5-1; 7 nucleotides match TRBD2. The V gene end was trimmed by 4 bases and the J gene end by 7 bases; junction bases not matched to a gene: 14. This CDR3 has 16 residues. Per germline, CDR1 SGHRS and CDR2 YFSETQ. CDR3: CASSTPLAGTMNEQFF. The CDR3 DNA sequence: TGCGCCAGCAGCACCCCCTTGGCGGGGACTATGAATGAGCAGTTCTTC. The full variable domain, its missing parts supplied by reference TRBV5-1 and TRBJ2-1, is KAGVTQTPRYLIKTRGQQVTLSCSPISGHRSVSWYQQTPGQGLQFLFEYFSETQRNKGNFPGRFSGRQFSNSRSEMNVSTLELGDSALYLCASSTPLAGTMNEQFFGPGTRLTVL.

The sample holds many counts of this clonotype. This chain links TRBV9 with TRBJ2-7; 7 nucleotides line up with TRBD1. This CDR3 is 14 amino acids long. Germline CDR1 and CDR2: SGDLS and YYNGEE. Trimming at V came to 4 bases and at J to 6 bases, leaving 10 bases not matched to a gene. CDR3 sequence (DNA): TGTGCCAGCAGCCCCGGGACACAGGGGTTCGAGCAGTACTTC. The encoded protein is CASSPGTQGFEQYF.

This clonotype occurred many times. This CDR3 reads CASGLPTQGQETQYF. DNA for the CDR3: TGTGCTAGTGGTTTGCCTACCCAGGGGCAAGAGACCCAGTACTTC. The chain recombines TRBV12-5 with TRBJ2-5, with a weak D call TRBD1 (6 bases). This CDR3 spans 15 amino acids. Germline CDR1 and CDR2: LGHNT and FRNRAP. Trimming removed 2 bases at V and 2 bases at J, with 12 bases between.

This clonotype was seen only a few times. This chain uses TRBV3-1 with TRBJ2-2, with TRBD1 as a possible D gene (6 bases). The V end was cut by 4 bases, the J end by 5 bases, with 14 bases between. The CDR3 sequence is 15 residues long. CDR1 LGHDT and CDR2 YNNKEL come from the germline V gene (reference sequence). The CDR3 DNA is TGTGCCAGCAGCCCCCGGGCAGGGGCGACCGGGGAGCTGTTTTTT. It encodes CASSPRAGATGELFF.

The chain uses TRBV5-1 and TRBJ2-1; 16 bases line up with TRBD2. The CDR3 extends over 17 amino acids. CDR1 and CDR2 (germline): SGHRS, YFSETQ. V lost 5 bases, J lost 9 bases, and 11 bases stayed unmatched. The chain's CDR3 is CASSFAGTSGGAGEQFF. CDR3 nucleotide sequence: TGCGCCAGCAGTTTCGCCGGGACTAGCGGGGGGGCGGGTGAGCAGTTCTTC. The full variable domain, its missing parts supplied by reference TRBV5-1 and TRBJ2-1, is KAGVTQTPRYLIKTRGQQVTLSCSPISGHRSVSWYQQTPGQGLQFLFEYFSETQRNKGNFPGRFSGRQFSNSRSEMNVSTLELGDSALYLCASSFAGTSGGAGEQFFGPGTRLTVL.

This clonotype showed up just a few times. CDR3: CASSEGTTTGELFF. Here the CDR3 DNA reads TGTGCCAGCAGTGAAGGGACGACCACCGGGGAGCTGTTTTTT. The genes are TRBV2 and TRBJ2-2, with D hard to call. Trimming took off 1 base at V and 4 bases at J, with 7 bases between the two ends. CDR3 length: 14 amino acids. Germline V gene data show CDR1 as SNHLY and CDR2 as FYNNEI.

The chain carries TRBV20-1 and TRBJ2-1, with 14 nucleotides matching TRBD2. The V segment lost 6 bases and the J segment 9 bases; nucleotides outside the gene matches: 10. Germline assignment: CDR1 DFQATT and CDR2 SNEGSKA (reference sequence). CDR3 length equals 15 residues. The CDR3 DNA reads TGCAGTGCCCCCCCGGGACTAGCGGGGGTACGTGAGCAGTTCTTC. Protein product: CSAPPGLAGVREQFF.